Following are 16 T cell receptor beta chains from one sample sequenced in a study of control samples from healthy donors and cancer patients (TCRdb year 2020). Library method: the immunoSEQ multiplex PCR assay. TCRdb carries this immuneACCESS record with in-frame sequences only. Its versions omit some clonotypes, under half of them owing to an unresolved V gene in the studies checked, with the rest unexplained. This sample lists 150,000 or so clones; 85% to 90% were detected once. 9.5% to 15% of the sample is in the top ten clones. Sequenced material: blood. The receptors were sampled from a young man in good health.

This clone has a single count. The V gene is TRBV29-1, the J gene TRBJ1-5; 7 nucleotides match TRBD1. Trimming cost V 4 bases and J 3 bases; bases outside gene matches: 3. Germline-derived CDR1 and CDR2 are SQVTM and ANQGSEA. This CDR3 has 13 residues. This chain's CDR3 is CSVARGNNQPQHF. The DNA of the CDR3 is TGCAGCGTTGCCAGGGGGAACAATCAGCCCCAGCATTTT.

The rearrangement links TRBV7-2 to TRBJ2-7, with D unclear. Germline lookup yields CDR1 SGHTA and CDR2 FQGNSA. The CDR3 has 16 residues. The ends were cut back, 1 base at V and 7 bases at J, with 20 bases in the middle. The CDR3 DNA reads TGTGCCAGCAGCTTAGGTTGGCGGTCGGGTCATGGGGAGCAGTACTTC. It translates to CASSLGWRSGHGEQYF.

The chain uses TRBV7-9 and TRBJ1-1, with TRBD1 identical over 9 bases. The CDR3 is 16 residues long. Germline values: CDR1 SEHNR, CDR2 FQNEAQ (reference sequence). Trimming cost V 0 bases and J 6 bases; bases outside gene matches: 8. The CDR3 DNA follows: TGTGCCAGCAGCTTAGCGGGGACAGGGATTGCCGCTGAAGCTTTCTTT. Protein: CASSLAGTGIAAEAFF.

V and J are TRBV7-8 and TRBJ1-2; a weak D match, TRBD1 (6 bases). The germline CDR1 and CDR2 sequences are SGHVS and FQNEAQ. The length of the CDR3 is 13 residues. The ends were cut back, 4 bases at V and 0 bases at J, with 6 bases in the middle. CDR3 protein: CASSWTANYGYTF. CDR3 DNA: TGTGCCAGCAGCTGGACAGCTAACTATGGCTACACCTTC.

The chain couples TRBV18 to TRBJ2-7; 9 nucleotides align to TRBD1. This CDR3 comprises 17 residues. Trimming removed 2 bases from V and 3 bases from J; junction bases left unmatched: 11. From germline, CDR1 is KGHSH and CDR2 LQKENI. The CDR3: CASSPASTGQGLYEQYF. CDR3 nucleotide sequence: TGTGCCAGCTCACCAGCTTCTACGGGACAGGGCCTCTACGAGCAGTACTTC.

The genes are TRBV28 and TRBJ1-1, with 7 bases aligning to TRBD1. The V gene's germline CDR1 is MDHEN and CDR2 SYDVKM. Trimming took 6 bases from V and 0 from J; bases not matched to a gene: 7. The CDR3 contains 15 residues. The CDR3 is CASRVGQTLNTEAFF. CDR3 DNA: TGTGCCAGCAGAGTGGGACAGACCCTGAACACTGAAGCTTTCTTT. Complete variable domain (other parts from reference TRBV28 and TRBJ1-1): DVKVTQSSRYLVKRTGEKVFLECVQDMDHENMFWYRQDPGLGLRLIYFSYDVKMKEKGDIPEGYSVSREKKERFSLILESASTNQTSMYLCASRVGQTLNTEAFFGQGTRLTVV.

CDR3 sequence: CASSLGGLGALISGPQHF. The CDR3 nucleotides are TGTGCCAGCAGTTTAGGGGGCCTAGGGGCCCTTATCAGCGGGCCCCAGCATTTT. The J gene is TRBJ1-5, the V gene TRBV28, with a tentative D call TRBD1 (6 bases). The germline CDR1 and CDR2 sequences are MDHEN and SYDVKM. The CDR3 is made up of 18 amino acids. V lost 2 bases and J lost 9, with 26 bases in between.

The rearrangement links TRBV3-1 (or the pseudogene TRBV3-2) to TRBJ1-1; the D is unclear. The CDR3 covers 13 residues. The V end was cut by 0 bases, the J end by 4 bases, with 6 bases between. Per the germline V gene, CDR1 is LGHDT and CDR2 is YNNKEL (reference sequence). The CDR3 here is CASSQEMRTEAFF. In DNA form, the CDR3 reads TGTGCCAGCAGCCAAGAGATGCGCACTGAAGCTTTCTTT.

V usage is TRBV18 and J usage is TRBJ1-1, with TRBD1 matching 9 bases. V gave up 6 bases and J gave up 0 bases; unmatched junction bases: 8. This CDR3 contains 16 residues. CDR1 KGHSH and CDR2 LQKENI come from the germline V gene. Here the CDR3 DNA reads TGTGCCAGCTCGCCGGGGACAGGGCGAGTGAACACTGAAGCTTTCTTT. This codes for CASSPGTGRVNTEAFF. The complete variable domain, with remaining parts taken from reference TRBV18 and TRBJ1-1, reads NAGVMQNPRHLVRRRGQEARLRCSPMKGHSHVYWYRQLPEEGLKFMVYLQKENIIDESGMPKERFSAEFPKEGPSILRIQQVVRGDSAAYFCASSPGTGRVNTEAFFGQGTRLTVV.

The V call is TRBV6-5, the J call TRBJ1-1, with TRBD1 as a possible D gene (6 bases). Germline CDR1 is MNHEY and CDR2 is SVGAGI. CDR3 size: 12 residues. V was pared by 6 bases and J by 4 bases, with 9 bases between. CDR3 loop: CASSSGVTEAFF. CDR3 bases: TGTGCCAGCAGCTCAGGGGTCACTGAAGCTTTCTTT.

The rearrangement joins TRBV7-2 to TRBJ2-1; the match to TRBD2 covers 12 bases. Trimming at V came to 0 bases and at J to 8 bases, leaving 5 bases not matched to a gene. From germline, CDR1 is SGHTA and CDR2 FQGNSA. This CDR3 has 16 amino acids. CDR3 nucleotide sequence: TGTGCCAGCAGCTTAGCCGGGACTAGCGGGTTCCATGAGCAGTTCTTC. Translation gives CASSLAGTSGFHEQFF.

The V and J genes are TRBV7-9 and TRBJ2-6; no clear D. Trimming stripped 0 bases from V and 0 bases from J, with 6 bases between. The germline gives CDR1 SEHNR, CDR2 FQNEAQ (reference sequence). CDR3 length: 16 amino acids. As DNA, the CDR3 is TGTGCCAGCAGCTTAGCTAGCTCCTCTGGGGCCAACGTCCTGACTTTC. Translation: CASSLASSSGANVLTF.

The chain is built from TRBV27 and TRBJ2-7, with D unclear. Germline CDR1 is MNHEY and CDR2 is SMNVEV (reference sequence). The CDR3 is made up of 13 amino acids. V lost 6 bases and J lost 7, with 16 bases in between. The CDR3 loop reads CASRSNFLREQYF. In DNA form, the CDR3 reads TGTGCCAGCAGATCCAACTTCCTACGAGAGCAGTACTTC.

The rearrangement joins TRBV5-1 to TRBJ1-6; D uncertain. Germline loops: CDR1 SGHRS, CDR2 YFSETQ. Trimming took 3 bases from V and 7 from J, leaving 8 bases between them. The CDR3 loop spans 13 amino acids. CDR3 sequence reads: CASSYDGNSPLHF. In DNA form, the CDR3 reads TGCGCCAGCAGCTACGACGGGAATTCACCCCTCCACTTT.

The CDR3 sequence: CASSFGGSSTDTQYF. Written as DNA, the CDR3 is TGTGCCAGCAGCTTCGGCGGGTCTAGCACAGATACGCAGTATTTT. The chain uses TRBV13 and TRBJ2-3; possibly TRBD2 for D (5 bases). Trimming took 3 bases from V and 0 from J, leaving 10 bases between them. CDR3 length: 15 residues. Germline-derived CDR1 and CDR2 are PRHDT and FYEKMQ (reference sequence).

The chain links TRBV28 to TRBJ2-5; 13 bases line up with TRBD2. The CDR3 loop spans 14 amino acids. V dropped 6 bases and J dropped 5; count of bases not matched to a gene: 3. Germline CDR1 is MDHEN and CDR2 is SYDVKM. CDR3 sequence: CASRLAGGPETQYF. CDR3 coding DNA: TGTGCCAGCAGACTAGCGGGGGGGCCGGAGACCCAGTACTTC.